The source of this TCR beta chain is a study of control samples from healthy donors and cancer patients. The CDR3 is made up of 13 amino acids. Germline V gives CDR1 SEHNR, CDR2 FQNEAQ (reference sequence). Deletions cut 4 bases from V and 9 bases from J, with 10 bases between. Generated by immunoSEQ multiplex PCR, the TCRdb table keeps only in-frame clones and is missing some. The repertoire includes fewer than 300,000 clones, roughly 80% of them detected once, and about an eighth sits in the top ten. This clone has just a few counts. The sequence was obtained from a woman aged 60-75 years with lung cancer. The sample comprised PBMCs. The chain recombines TRBV7-9 with TRBJ1-6; tentatively, D is TRBD1 (5 bases). CDR3 DNA: TGTGCCAGCAGCTCCGACGGGGCTTCACCCCTCCACTTT. Residues: CASSSDGASPLHF.